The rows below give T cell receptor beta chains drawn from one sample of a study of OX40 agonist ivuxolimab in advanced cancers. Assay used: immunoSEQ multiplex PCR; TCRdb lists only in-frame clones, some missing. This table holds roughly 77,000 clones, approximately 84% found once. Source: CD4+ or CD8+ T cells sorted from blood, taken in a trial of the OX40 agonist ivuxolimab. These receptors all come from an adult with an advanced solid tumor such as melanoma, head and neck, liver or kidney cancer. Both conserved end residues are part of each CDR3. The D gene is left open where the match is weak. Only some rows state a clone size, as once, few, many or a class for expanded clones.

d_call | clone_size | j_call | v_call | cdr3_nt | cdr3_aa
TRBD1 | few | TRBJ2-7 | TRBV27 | TGTGCCAGCAGACCAAATACAGGGGGCACCTACGAGCAGTACTTC | CASRPNTGGTYEQYF
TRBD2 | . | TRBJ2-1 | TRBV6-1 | TGTGCCAGCAGCCTCTTCGATGGACTAGCGGGAGTATTGCTCTTC | CASSLFDGLAGVLLF
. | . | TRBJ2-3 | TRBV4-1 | TGCGCCAGCAGCCAAGATGTGGGGGATACGCAGTATTTT | CASSQDVGDTQYF
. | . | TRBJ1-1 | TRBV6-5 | TGTGCCAGCACCAATCCGAACACTGAAGCTTTCTTT | CASTNPNTEAFF
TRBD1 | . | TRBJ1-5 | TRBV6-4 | TGTGCCATCGCCCCGGTGGGACAGGGGAGATATAGCAATCAGCCCCAGCATTTT | CAIAPVGQGRYSNQPQHF
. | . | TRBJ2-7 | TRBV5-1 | TGTGCCAGCAGCTTGGTCCGGGGACTCATCACAGGCGAGCAGTACTTC | CASSLVRGLITGEQYF
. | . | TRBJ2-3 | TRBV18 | TGTGCCAGCTCACCTGGAGCAGGGGTGAGGGATACGCAGTATTTT | CASSPGAGVRDTQYF
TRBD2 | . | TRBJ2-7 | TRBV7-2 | TGTGCCAGCAGCTTAACTAGCGGGACTAGATACGAGCAGTACTTC | CASSLTSGTRYEQYF
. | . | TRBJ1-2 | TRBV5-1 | TGCGCCAGCAGCCCGCCTGGGACAACGGCTGGCTACACCTTC | CASSPPGTTAGYTF
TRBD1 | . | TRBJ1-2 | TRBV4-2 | TGTGCCAGCAGCCCGCGGGACAGGGGGGGCGGCTACACCTTC | CASSPRDRGGGYTF
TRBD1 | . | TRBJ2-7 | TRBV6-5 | TGTGCCAGCATCCGACCCGGGACAGATTCCGACGAGCAGTACTTC | CASIRPGTDSDEQYF
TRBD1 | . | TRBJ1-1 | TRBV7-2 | TGTGCCAGCAGCGGACAGGTCATGAACACTGAAGCTTTCTTT | CASSGQVMNTEAFF
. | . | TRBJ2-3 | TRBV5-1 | TGCGCCAGCAGCCTTAACGGACCCCGATGGGATACGCAGTATTTT | CASSLNGPRWDTQYF
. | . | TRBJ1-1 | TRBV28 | TGTGCCAGCAGTCCAACCTCCGGGGCTCACACTGAAGCTTTCTTT | CASSPTSGAHTEAFF
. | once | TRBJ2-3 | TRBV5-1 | TGCGCCAGCAGCCGGGACGCCGGAGTTACGCAGTATTTT | CASSRDAGVTQYF
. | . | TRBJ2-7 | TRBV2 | TGTGCCAGCAGTGATTACAGTCCCTTCTCCTACGAGCAGTACTTC | CASSDYSPFSYEQYF
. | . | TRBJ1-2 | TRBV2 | TGTGCCAGCAGTGTTCGGGCAGGGGTAGGGGGGGTCACCTTC | CASSVRAGVGGVTF
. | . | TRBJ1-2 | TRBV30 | TGTGCCTGGAGTAGGGACTACAACTATGGCTACACCTTC | CAWSRDYNYGYTF